Given below is one T cell receptor beta chain in context. Its antigen target is currently unknown. Base qualities are missing; no much larger clone stands one base away. The immunoSEQ Assay, a bias-controlled multiplex PCR, was used to amplify TCRbeta CDR3 regions from genomic DNA. As for the original processing: The number of nucleated cells in each sample was estimated from the amplification of reference gene primers within the assay. To quantify the absolute abundance of each unique TCRbeta CDR3 rearrangement, sequence reads were collapsed and filtered. For each sample, productive Simpson clonality was calculated as the square root of Simpson's diversity index across productive rearrangements. The table comes from immuneACCESS by way of TCRdb, which keeps in-frame sequences with V and J called. Part of the clones is missing from these tables; in studies checked, under half for an unresolved V gene and the rest for unknown reasons. The DNA was the basis for D and trimming; V, J and clone size are from that table. Present in this sample are under 250,000 clones, 80% to 90% of which were seen just once. Of the sample, roughly 11% falls within the top ten clones.

The data stem from a study of blood T cell repertoires in COVID-19 (dated by TCRdb to 2018 to 2021). Notes on the research overall: Samples covering the acute and convalescent phases of COVID-19 were provided by collaborators in the United States, Italy and Spain. The samples were drawn from two sources: the first 160 participants of the ongoing ImmuneRACE study, and some 1,300 subjects contributed by 6 global collaborators. The material from the prospective study consisted of cDNA or gDNA derived from T cells, B-cell-depleted T cells, or PBMCs. The repertoires were made available in a free public database intended to serve as a resource for research on the immune response to SARS-CoV-2. Sample metadata almost always included a de-identified subject ID, COVID-19 status, age in years and sex. Subjects who had been exposed to COVID-19, were actively infected with it, or had recovered from it provided the deeply sampled blood TCRbeta repertoires that made up the dataset. Where HLA class I and class II types were available, the types were taken from metadata supplied by the sample provider, not from assay-based typing. Findings and caveats that apply to the study as a whole: How much clinical and demographic metadata was included differed by source and by participant, and the metadata was provided uncurated.

Trimming removed 5 bases from V and 5 bases from J; the gene matches leave 5 bases unexplained. CDR1 and CDR2 (MNHEY, SMNVEV) derive from the germline V gene (reference sequence). Including cysteine and phenylalanine, the CDR3 has 14 amino acids. Only the CDR3 part of the read is kept: 42 bases, read in frame from the first base. At one collaborating source in Seattle, patients were enrolled during active infection and were followed longitudinally through the course of disease. Whole blood was collected in K2EDTA tubes by collaborating institutions according to the institutions' own protocols. For TCRbeta analysis, collaborator samples were shipped as frozen whole blood, as isolated PBMCs, or as DNA extracted from either sample type.

This receptor was identified in a man in his forties or fifties with COVID-19, enrolled during active disease. The chain is encoded by TRBV27 joined to TRBJ2-5; the junction holds 10 bases that match TRBD1. The sample was peripheral blood. The encoded CDR3 is CASSVTGGGETQYF. At the DNA level, the sequence is TGTGCCAGCAGTGTGACAGGGGGCGGGGAGACCCAGTACTTC.